This T cell receptor beta chain was documented in a study of shared clonotypes between healthy human individuals. Study-wide context: CD4 naive and memory got three plates each, CD8 naive two, CD8 memory one. Overall study results and limits: A handful of donors showed sharing of approximately 5% of naive CD4 clonotypes. Rarefaction showed sorted-subset sequencing was incomplete despite large depth.

Splitting the CD4+ cells yielded a CD45RA+ naive subset and a CD45RA-negative memory subset. The CDR3 totals 13 residues. Germline CDR1 and CDR2: SQVTM and ANQGSEA. With V trimmed by 8 bases and J by 4 bases, 7 bases remained unmatched. Turning to this clone: The antigen remains unidentified.

Sequenced by immunoSEQ multiplex PCR; TCRdb stores in-frame clones only, minus some. The table has 1,400,000 or so clones, approximately 98.5% seen once; the top ten hold approximately 0.4%. The specimen was naive CD4+ T cells sorted from blood. Specified subset: CD45RA+ positively selected. This TCR was recovered from a man younger than 45 in good health. The V call is TRBV29-1, the J call TRBJ2-3; 9 nucleotides line up with TRBD1. For the CDR3, the DNA is TGCAGCCACCGGACAGGGGCAGCAGATACGCAGTATTTT. This sequence encodes CSHRTGAADTQYF.